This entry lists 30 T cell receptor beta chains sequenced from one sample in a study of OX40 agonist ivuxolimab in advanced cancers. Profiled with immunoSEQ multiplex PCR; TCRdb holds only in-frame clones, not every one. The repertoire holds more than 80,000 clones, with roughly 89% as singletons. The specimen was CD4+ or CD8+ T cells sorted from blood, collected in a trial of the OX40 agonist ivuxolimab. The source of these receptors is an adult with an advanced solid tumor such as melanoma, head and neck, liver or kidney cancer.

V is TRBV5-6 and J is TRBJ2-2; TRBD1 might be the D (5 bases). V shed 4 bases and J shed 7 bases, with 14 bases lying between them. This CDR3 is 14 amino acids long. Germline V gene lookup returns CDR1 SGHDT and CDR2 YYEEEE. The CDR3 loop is CASSDRRAVGELFF. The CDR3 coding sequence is TGTGCCAGCAGCGACCGCAGGGCGGTCGGGGAGCTGTTTTTT.

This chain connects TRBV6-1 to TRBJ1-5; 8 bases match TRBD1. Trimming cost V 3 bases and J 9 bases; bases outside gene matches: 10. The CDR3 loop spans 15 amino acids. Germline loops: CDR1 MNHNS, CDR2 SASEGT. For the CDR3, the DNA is TGTGCCAGCAGTGATCAGGGGGCGGAGAGGAGGCCCCAGCATTTT. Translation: CASSDQGAERRPQHF.

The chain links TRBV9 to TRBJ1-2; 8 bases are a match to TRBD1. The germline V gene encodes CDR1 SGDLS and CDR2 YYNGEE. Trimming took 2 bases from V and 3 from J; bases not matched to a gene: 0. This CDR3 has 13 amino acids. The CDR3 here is CASSVGQDYGYTF. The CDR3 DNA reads TGTGCCAGCAGCGTGGGACAGGACTATGGCTACACCTTC.

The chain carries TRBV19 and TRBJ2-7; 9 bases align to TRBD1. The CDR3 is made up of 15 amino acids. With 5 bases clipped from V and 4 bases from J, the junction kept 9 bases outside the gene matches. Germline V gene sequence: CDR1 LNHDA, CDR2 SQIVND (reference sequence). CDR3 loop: CASSFGDRALYEQYF. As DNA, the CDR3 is TGTGCCAGTAGTTTTGGGGACAGGGCATTATACGAGCAGTACTTC.

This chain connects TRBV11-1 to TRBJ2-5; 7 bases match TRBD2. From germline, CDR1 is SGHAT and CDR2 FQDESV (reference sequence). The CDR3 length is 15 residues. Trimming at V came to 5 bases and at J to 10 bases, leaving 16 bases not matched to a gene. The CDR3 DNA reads TGTGCCAGCAGCCCCCACAAACCGGGGGGAGCGGGCCAGTACTTC. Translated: CASSPHKPGGAGQYF.

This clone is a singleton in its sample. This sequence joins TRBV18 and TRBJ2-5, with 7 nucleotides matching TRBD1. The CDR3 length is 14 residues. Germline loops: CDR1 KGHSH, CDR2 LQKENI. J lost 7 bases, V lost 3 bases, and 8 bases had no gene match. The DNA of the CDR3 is TGTGCCAGCTCACCGGACAGGAGTCCGGGGACCCAGTACTTC. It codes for CASSPDRSPGTQYF.

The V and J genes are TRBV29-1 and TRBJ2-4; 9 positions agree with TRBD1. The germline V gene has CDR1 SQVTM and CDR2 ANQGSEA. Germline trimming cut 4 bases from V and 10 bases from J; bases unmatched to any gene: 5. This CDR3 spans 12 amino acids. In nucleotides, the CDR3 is TGCAGCGTTGTAGGACAGGGGCGGATTCAGTACTTC. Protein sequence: CSVVGQGRIQYF.

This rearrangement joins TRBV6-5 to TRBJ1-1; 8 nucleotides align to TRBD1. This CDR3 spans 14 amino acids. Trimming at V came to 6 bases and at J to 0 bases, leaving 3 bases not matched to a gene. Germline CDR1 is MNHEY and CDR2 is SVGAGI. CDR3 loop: CASSQQGVNTEAFF. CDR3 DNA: TGTGCCAGCAGCCAACAGGGGGTGAACACTGAAGCTTTCTTT.

The CDR3 here is CASSLAGREKYF. As DNA, the CDR3 is TGTGCCAGCAGTCTAGCGGGACGCGAGAAGTATTTT. This rearrangement joins TRBV7-8 to TRBJ2-3, with TRBD2 identical over 9 bases. The CDR3 runs to 12 residues. V shed 6 bases, J shed 13 bases, and the junction held 8 bases outside the gene matches. In germline, CDR1 is SGHVS, CDR2 FQNEAQ.

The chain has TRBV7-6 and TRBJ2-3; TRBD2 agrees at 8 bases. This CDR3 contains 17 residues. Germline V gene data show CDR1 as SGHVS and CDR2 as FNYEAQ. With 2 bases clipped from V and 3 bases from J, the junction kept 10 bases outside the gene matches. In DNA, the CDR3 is TGTGCCAGCAGCTTAAGGAGCGGGAGAGGGGTAACAGATACGCAGTATTTT. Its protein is CASSLRSGRGVTDTQYF.

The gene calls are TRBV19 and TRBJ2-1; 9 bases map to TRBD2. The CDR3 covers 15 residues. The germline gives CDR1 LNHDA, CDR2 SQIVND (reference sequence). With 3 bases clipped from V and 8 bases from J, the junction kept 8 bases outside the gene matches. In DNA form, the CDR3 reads TGTGCCAGTAGTATCTATAGCGGGGGTTGGGATGAGCAGTTCTTC. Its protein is CASSIYSGGWDEQFF.

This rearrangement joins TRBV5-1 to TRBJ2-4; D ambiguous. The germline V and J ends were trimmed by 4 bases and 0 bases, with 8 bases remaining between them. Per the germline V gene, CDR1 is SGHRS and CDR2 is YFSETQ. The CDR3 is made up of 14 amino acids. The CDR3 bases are TGCGCCAGCAGCCCATTCCTAGCCAAAAACATTCAGTACTTC. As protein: CASSPFLAKNIQYF.

CDR3 protein: CASMGQSSYNEQFF. The CDR3 DNA follows: TGTGCCAGCATGGGGCAGAGCTCCTACAATGAGCAGTTCTTC. V and J are TRBV9 and TRBJ2-1; D may be TRBD1 (5 bases). V was trimmed by 6 bases and J by 0 bases, leaving 10 bases between them. The CDR3 is 14 amino acids. Germline loops: CDR1 SGDLS, CDR2 YYNGEE.

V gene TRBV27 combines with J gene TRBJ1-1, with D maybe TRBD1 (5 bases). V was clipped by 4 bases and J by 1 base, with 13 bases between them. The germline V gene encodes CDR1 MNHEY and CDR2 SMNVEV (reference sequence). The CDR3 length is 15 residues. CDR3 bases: TGTGCCAGCAGTTCCGCCGGGGGGGGGAACACTGAAGCTTTCTTT. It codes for CASSSAGGGNTEAFF.

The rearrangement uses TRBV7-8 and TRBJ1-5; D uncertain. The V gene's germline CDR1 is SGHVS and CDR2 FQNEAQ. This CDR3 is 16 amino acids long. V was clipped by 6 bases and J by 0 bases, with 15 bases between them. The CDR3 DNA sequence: TGTGCCAGCAGTCTAGCCTGGGAGGTTAGCAATCAGCCCCAGCATTTT. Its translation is CASSLAWEVSNQPQHF. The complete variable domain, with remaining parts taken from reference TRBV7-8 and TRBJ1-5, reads GAGVSQSPRYKVAKRGQDVALRCDPISGHVSLFWYQQALGQGPEFLTYFQNEAQLDKSGLPSDRFFAERPEGSVSTLKIQRTQQEDSAVYLCASSLAWEVSNQPQHFGDGTRLSIL.

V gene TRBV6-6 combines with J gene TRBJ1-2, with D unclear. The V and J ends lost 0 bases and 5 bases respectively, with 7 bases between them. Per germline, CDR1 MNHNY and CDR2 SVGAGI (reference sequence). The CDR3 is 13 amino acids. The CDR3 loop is CASSYSNLYGYTF. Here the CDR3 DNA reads TGTGCCAGCAGTTACTCGAACCTTTATGGCTACACCTTC.

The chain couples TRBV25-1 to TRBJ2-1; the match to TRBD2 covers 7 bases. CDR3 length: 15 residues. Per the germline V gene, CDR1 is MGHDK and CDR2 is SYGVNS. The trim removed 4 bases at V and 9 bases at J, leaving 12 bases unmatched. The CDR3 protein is CASSGGTTVQGEQFF. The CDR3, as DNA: TGTGCCAGCAGTGGGGGGACTACCGTGCAGGGTGAGCAGTTCTTC.

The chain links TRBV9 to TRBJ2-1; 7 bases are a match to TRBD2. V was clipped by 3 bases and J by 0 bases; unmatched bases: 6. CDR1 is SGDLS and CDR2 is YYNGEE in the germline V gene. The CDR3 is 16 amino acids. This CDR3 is CASSGLAGSSYNEQFF. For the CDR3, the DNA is TGTGCCAGCAGCGGACTAGCCGGATCCTCCTACAATGAGCAGTTCTTC.

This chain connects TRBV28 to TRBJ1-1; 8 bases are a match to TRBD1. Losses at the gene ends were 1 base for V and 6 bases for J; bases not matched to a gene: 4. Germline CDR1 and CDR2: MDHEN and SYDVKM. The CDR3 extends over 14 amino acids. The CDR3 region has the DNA TGTGCCAGCAGTTTATCCGGGACAGGTGCTGAAGCTTTCTTT. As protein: CASSLSGTGAEAFF.

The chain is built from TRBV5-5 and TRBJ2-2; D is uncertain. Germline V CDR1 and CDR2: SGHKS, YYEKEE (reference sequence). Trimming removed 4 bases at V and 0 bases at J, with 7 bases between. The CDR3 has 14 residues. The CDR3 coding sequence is TGTGCCAGCAGCCAGTTTGCGAACACCGGGGAGCTGTTTTTT. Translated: CASSQFANTGELFF.

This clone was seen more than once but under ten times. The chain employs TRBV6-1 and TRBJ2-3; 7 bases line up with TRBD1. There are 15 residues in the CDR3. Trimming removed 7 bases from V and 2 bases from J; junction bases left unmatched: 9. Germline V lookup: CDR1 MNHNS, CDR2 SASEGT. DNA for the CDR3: TGTGCCAGCATTAAAGACAGGGTCTACACAGATACGCAGTATTTT. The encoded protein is CASIKDRVYTDTQYF.

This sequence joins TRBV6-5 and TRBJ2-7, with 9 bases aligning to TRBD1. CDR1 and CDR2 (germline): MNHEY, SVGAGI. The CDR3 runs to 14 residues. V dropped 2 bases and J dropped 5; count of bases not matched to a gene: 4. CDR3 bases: TGTGCCAGCAGTTACAGTACAGGGGGCGACGAGCAGTACTTC. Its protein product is CASSYSTGGDEQYF.

The CDR3 loop reads CASSQGPGPKQPQHF. CDR3 DNA sequence: TGCGCCAGCAGCCAAGGTCCAGGGCCGAAGCAGCCCCAGCATTTT. The chain carries TRBV4-1 and TRBJ1-5, with a possible D match to TRBD1 (5 bases). Germline V gene lookup returns CDR1 MGHRA and CDR2 YSYEKL. The germline V and J ends were trimmed by 1 base and 7 bases, with 14 bases remaining between them. The CDR3 runs 15 residues.

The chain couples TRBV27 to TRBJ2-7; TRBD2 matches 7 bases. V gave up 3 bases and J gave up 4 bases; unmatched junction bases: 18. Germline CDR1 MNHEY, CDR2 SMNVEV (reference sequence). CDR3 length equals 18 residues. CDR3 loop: CASSFPPGPTAGVYEQYF. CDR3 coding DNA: TGTGCCAGCAGTTTCCCCCCGGGACCCACCGCGGGGGTTTACGAGCAGTACTTC.

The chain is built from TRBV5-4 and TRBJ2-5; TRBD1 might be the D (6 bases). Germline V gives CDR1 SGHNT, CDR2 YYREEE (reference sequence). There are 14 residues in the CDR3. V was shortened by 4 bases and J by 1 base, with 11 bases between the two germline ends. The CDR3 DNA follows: TGTGCCAGCAGCAGAACGGACAGCCAAGAGACCCAGTACTTC. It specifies CASSRTDSQETQYF.

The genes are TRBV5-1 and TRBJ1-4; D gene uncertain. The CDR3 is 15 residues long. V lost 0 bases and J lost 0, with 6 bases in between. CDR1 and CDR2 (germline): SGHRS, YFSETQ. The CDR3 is CASSLDPSTNEKLFF. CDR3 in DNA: TGCGCCAGCAGCTTGGACCCTTCAACTAATGAAAAACTGTTTTTT.

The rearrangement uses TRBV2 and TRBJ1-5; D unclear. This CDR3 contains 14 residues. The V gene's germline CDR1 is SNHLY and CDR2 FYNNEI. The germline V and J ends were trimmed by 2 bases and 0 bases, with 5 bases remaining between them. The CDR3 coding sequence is TGTGCCAGCAGTGAAAGATATAGCAATCAGCCCCAGCATTTT. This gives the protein CASSERYSNQPQHF.

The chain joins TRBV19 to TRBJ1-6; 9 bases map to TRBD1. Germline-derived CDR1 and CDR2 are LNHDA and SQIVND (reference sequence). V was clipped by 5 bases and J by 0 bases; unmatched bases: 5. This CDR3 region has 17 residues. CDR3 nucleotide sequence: TGTGCCAGTAGTGCAACAGGGGGCAGCTCCTATAATTCACCCCTCCACTTT. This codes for CASSATGGSSYNSPLHF. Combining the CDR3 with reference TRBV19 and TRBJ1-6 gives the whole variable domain DGGITQSPKYLFRKEGQNVTLSCEQNLNHDAMYWYRQDPGQGLRLIYYSQIVNDFQKGDIAEGYSVSREKKESFPLTVTSAQKNPTAFYLCASSATGGSSYNSPLHFGNGTRLTVT.

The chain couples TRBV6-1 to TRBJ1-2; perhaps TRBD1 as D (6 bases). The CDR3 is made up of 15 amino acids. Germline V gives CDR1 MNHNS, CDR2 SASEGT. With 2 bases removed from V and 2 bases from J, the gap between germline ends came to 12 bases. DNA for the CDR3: TGTGCCAGCAGTGAAATACAGGGAATCAACTATGGCTACACCTTC. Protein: CASSEIQGINYGYTF.

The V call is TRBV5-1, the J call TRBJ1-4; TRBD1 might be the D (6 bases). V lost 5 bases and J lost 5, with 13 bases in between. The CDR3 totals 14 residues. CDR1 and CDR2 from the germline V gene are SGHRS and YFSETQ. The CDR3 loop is CASSWTEENEKLFF. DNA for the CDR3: TGCGCCAGCAGTTGGACAGAAGAGAATGAAAAACTGTTTTTT.